These 7 T cell receptor beta chains were all obtained from the same sample, sequenced in a study of beta chain features in type 1 diabetes. cDNA synthesis used the whole RNA isolate, giving expressed TCRB sequences. Assay used: immunoSEQ multiplex PCR; TCRdb lists only in-frame clones, some missing. The table lists a few hundred thousand clones, about 14% of them singletons. Input material: naive CD4+ T cells from blood. The receptor set was obtained from a woman between 18 and 29 years old in good health.

The chain links TRBV30 to TRBJ1-2; TRBD1 is a possible D gene (5 bases). The CDR3 contains 12 residues. Germline assignment: CDR1 GTSNPN and CDR2 SVGIG (reference sequence). V was shortened by 7 bases and J by 5 bases, with 14 bases between the two germline ends. The CDR3 DNA reads TGTGCCTACTCAGGGTCCGGTTATGGCTACACCTTC. This encodes CAYSGSGYGYTF.

This clone turned up a few times. The chain combines TRBV29-1 with TRBJ2-2, with 7 bases fitting TRBD2. This CDR3 comprises 15 residues. V shed 3 bases and J 5 bases; nucleotides not matched to a gene: 9. Germline loops: CDR1 SQVTM, CDR2 ANQGSEA. The CDR3 DNA sequence: TGCAGCGTTGAGAAAACAGGAGCGGGGACCGGGGAGCTGTTTTTT. Its translation is CSVEKTGAGTGELFF.

In this sample, this clone turned up a few times. The CDR3 loop reads CASSRGETSRYNEQFF. The DNA of the CDR3 is TGCGCCAGCAGCCGCGGAGAGACTAGCCGGTACAATGAGCAGTTCTTC. The rearrangement uses TRBV4-3 and TRBJ2-1; 7 bases map to TRBD2. V lost 4 bases to trimming and J lost 4 bases; unmatched junction nucleotides: 10. Per germline, CDR1 LGHNA and CDR2 YSLEER. The CDR3 covers 16 residues.

The V call is TRBV6-4, the J call TRBJ1-2, with D possibly matching TRBD1 (6 bases). The CDR3 is made up of 16 amino acids. The germline CDR1 and CDR2 sequences are MRHNA and SNTAGT. Trimming removed 0 bases from V and 8 bases from J, with 19 bases in between. This CDR3 is CASSDSTTDRTEGYTF. As DNA, the CDR3 is TGTGCCAGCAGTGACTCGACCACCGACAGGACGGAAGGCTACACCTTC.

The chain links TRBV11-1 to TRBJ2-1, with D maybe TRBD2 (6 bases). Trimming took off 3 bases at V and 0 bases at J, with 15 bases between the two ends. CDR3 length: 17 amino acids. Germline V lookup: CDR1 SGHAT, CDR2 FQDESV (reference sequence). CDR3 DNA: TGTGCCAGCAGCTTCGGGGGAAAGACTAGCTCCTACAATGAGCAGTTCTTC. Encoded protein: CASSFGGKTSSYNEQFF. Drawing the rest from reference TRBV11-1 and TRBJ2-1, the complete variable domain is EAEVAQSPRYKITEKSQAVAFWCDPISGHATLYWYRQILGQGPELLVQFQDESVVDDSQLPKDRFSAERLKGVDSTLKIQPAELGDSAMYLCASSFGGKTSSYNEQFFGPGTRLTVL.

The V and J genes are TRBV28 and TRBJ1-1; 8 nucleotides line up with TRBD1. This CDR3 region has 13 residues. V shed 5 bases, J shed 12 bases, and the junction held 11 bases outside the gene matches. Germline V gene lookup returns CDR1 MDHEN and CDR2 SYDVKM. In nucleotides, the CDR3 is TGTGCCAGCAGTCAAACACCAGGGGGCGCGACTTTCTTT. The encoded protein is CASSQTPGGATFF. The whole variable domain, remainder taken from reference TRBV28 and TRBJ1-1, is DVKVTQSSRYLVKRTGEKVFLECVQDMDHENMFWYRQDPGLGLRLIYFSYDVKMKEKGDIPEGYSVSREKKERFSLILESASTNQTSMYLCASSQTPGGATFFGQGTRLTVV.

The chain recombines TRBV30 with TRBJ2-7; possible D gene TRBD1, 6 bases. Germline loops: CDR1 GTSNPN, CDR2 SVGIG (reference sequence). The CDR3 totals 14 residues. Trimming cost V 0 bases and J 4 bases, with 13 bases left between them. This chain's CDR3 is CAWSVGGHEYEQYF. The CDR3 DNA sequence: TGTGCCTGGAGTGTAGGGGGACATGAATACGAGCAGTACTTC. Full variable domain (remainder filled in from reference TRBV30 and TRBJ2-7): SQTIHQWPATLVQPVGSPLSLECTVEGTSNPNLYWYRQAAGRGLQLLFYSVGIGQISSEVPQNLSASRPQDRQFILSSKKLLLSDSGFYLCAWSVGGHEYEQYFGPGTRLTVT.